Detailed here is one T cell receptor beta chain. This clonotype is regarded as medium-sized (0.01 to 0.1%). Its antigen remains undetermined. Base qualities were left out, and no much larger clone turns up one base away. The data were obtained in a study of CD8+CD57+ T cells in acquired aplastic anemia (dated by TCRdb to 2017 to 2018). At the level of the whole study: DNA extracted from sorted CD4+ and CD8+ cells had a mean of roughly 3.3 ug, with a range of about 0.18 to 27.4 ug. An average of about 10 million reads for CD4+ cells and approximately 11 million reads for CD8+ cells was obtained from healthy donor samples. The full study reports these points: Around 27 CD8+ CDR3 sequences were found to be shared between patients and controls, but these sequences appeared to be highly expressed in patients and within the immunodominant clones of the patients. Patients and healthy controls showed no significant difference in CD8+ Simpson's diversity (P=0.060).

As encoded in the germline V gene, CDR1 is KGHDR while CDR2 is SFDVKD. The CDR3, cysteine through phenylalanine, is 11 amino acids long. Only the CDR3 region is kept as DNA, spanning 33 bases read in frame from base 1. V is reduced by 2 bases and J by 8 bases, leaving a spacing of 3 bases between them. Genomic DNA was used as template for profiling of TCR beta VDJ combinations and CDR3 sequences. TCR repertoire sequencing was run on an Illumina HiSeq 2000. From the authors' description of their analysis: TRBV/TRBJ rearrangement plots, CDR3 size and DJ length profiles, and Simpson's diversity index were used to evaluate the repertoires. The immunodominant clone was defined as the most abundant DNA sequence in deep sequencing data. CDR3 amino acid sequences were checked for sharing across subjects and were also compared against the VDJdb database and published repertoires. TCRdb reprocessed the public reads (quality trimming at Q25 with fastp, clone calling with MiXCR) and kept in-frame beta chains. Rows are unified per CDR3 protein, each entry keeping the most common DNA and genes. TCRdb's processing, not the authors', yielded these V and J calls. The sample profile shows 60,000 to 75,000 distinct CDR3 sequences; 50% to 70% of them were found once. Together, the top ten hold about 2.5% of the sample.

The study deep-sequenced TCR repertoires of sorted CD4+ and CD8+ blood T cells from severe aplastic anemia patients and healthy subjects. Ficoll-Paque density gradient centrifugation was used to isolate peripheral blood mononuclear cells. Before DNA extraction, CD4+ and CD8+ T cells were sorted with FACS or magnetic beads. Sequenced material: sorted CD4+, CD8+, or CD8+CD57+ T cells (not recorded which) from PBMCs. This TCR came from a human donor in good health, serving as a control. The chain uses TRBV24-1 and TRBJ2-1; the D gene lacks a confident call. The DNA is as follows: TGTGCCACCAGTGATTCCTATGAGCAGTTCTTC. Its amino acids are CATSDSYEQFF.